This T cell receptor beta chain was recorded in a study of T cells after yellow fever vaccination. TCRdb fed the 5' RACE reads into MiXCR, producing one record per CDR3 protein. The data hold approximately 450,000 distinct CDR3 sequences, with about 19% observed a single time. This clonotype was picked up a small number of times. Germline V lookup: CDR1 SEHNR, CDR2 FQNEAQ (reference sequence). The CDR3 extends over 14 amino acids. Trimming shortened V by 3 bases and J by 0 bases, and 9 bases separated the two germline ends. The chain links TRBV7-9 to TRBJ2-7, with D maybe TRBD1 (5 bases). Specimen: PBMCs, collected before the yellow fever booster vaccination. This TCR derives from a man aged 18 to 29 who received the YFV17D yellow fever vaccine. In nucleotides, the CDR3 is TGTGCCAGCAGCTTCCCCAGGGACTCCTACGAGCAGTACTTC. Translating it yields CASSFPRDSYEQYF.